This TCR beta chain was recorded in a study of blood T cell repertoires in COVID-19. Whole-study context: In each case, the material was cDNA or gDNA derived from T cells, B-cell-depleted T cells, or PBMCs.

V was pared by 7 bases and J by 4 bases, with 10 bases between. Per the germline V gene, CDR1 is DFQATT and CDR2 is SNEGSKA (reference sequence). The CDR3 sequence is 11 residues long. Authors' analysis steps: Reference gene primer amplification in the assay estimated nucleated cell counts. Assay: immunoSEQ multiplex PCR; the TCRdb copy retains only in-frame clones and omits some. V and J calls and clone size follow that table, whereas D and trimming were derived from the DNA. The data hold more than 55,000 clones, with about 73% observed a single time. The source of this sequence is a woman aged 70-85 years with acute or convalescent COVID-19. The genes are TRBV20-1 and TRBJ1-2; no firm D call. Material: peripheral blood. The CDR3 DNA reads TGCAGTGGGAGGAGGAGCTATGGCTACACCTTC. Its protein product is CSGRRSYGYTF.